This note documents a single T cell receptor (beta chain) sequence. Looked up from germline, CDR1 is SGDLS and CDR2 is YYNGEE. With 0 bases removed from V and 0 bases from J, the gap between germline ends came to 13 bases. The CDR3 is 16 amino acids. This entry comes from a study of blood T cell repertoires in COVID-19. Study overall: Samples taken during acute and convalescent COVID-19 were collected in the United States, Italy and Spain. PBMCs, B-cell-depleted T cells, or T cells provided the cDNA or gDNA that made up the material.

Original data processing: For nucleated cells, counts were estimated from reference gene primer amplification. Produced via immunoSEQ multiplex PCR; TCRdb's table is partial and in-frame only. V and J calls and clone size come straight from that table; D and trimming were deduced from the DNA. The table records 250,000 to 350,000 clones, about nine tenths of them present only once. The clonotype comes from a woman aged 25-40 years who had recovered from COVID-19. The chain uses TRBV9 and TRBJ2-7; D is unresolved. Sequenced: peripheral blood. CDR3 residues: CASSVAGSQNSYEQYF. CDR3 coding DNA: TGTGCCAGCAGCGTAGCGGGTAGTCAGAACTCCTACGAGCAGTACTTC.